Shown below are 23 T cell receptor beta chains from a single sample sequenced in a study of CD8 T cells in Susac syndrome. RNA in amounts of roughly 0.5 to 1 ug was reverse transcribed with random hexamers. TCRdb called the immunoSEQ multiplex PCR reads again in MiXCR, with one record for every CDR3 protein. Here the sample spans about 280,000 distinct CDR3 sequences, around 84% being singletons. What was sequenced was CD8+ T cells from PBMCs. Source of these receptors: a human donor with multiple sclerosis.

As concerns this clonotype: The junction and the germline gene differ at one end; a read error may be behind it. V usage is TRBV5-5 and J usage is TRBJ2-7; the D gene is possibly TRBD2 (6 bases). Germline V CDR1 and CDR2: SGHKS, YYEKEE (reference sequence). This CDR3 contains 15 residues. The chain's CDR3 is CASSPRIAEIYELYF. The CDR3 DNA follows: TGTGCCAGCAGCCCCCGGATAGCGGAGATCTACGAGCTGTACTTC.

The gene calls are TRBV28 and TRBJ1-5; maybe TRBD1 (5 bases). V gave up 8 bases and J gave up 5 bases, with 16 bases separating them. Germline lookup yields CDR1 MDHEN and CDR2 SYDVKM. There are 14 residues in the CDR3. In DNA, the CDR3 is TGTGCCAGCTCAAGGCAGGGAGGGTATCAGCCCCAGCATTTT. Translated, it gives CASSRQGGYQPQHF.

The chain combines TRBV9 with TRBJ2-6, with 7 positions matching TRBD1. The V segment lost 1 base and the J segment 0 bases; nucleotides outside the gene matches: 13. CDR3 length: 20 residues. Germline CDR1 and CDR2: SGDLS and YYNGEE. Here the CDR3 reads CASSVNLQGRWSSGANVLTF. CDR3 sequence (DNA): TGTGCCAGCAGCGTAAACCTACAGGGGAGATGGAGCTCTGGGGCCAACGTCCTGACTTTC.

This clonotype has just one count. The CDR3 reads CSARDRQGSTYEQYF. Here the CDR3 DNA reads TGCAGTGCTAGAGATCGCCAGGGCTCTACCTACGAGCAGTACTTC. V is TRBV20-1 and J is TRBJ2-7; the D gene is possibly TRBD1 (5 bases). This CDR3 comprises 15 residues. Trimming pared 0 bases from V and 2 bases from J, leaving 14 bases between. Germline values: CDR1 DFQATT, CDR2 SNEGSKA (reference sequence).

The chain recombines TRBV7-8 with TRBJ2-1, with D possibly being TRBD2 (5 bases). V shed 6 bases and J shed 0 bases, with 15 bases lying between them. The germline gives CDR1 SGHVS, CDR2 FQNEAQ. This CDR3 has 16 residues. CDR3 loop: CASSLAAESSYNEQFF. DNA for the CDR3: TGTGCCAGCAGTTTGGCAGCGGAGAGCTCCTACAATGAGCAGTTCTTC. Full variable domain (outside the CDR3, taken from reference TRBV7-8 and TRBJ2-1): GAGVSQSPRYKVAKRGQDVALRCDPISGHVSLFWYQQALGQGPEFLTYFQNEAQLDKSGLPSDRFFAERPEGSVSTLKIQRTQQEDSAVYLCASSLAAESSYNEQFFGPGTRLTVL.

The rearrangement joins TRBV4-2 to TRBJ2-7; no clear D. V lost 0 bases and J 7 bases, leaving 7 bases between the germline ends. The CDR3 length is 12 residues. Germline CDR1 is LGHNA and CDR2 is YNFKEQ. The CDR3 reads CASSQDRSEQYF. The CDR3 DNA is TGTGCCAGCAGCCAAGATAGATCAGAGCAGTACTTC.

This chain links TRBV7-9 with TRBJ2-7, with D unresolved. Deletions cut 3 bases from V and 0 bases from J, with 6 bases between. The CDR3 covers 13 residues. Germline CDR1 is SEHNR and CDR2 is FQNEAQ (reference sequence). CDR3 DNA: TGTGCCAGCAGCTTGTCCAACTCCTACGAGCAGTACTTC. Amino acid sequence: CASSLSNSYEQYF.

The V call is TRBV3-1, the J call TRBJ1-1; D might be TRBD1 (5 bases). Germline assignment: CDR1 LGHDT and CDR2 YNNKEL (reference sequence). CDR3 length: 18 residues. Trimming took off 4 bases at V and 1 base at J, with 22 bases between the two ends. The CDR3 DNA follows: TGTGCCAGCAGCCTTAGGGACGACAAGGTGGGTTGGAACACTGAAGCTTTCTTT. Translation gives CASSLRDDKVGWNTEAFF. The variable domain in full, completed from reference TRBV3-1 and TRBJ1-1, reads DTAVSQTPKYLVTQMGNDKSIKCEQNLGHDTMYWYKQDSKKFLKIMFSYNNKELIINETVPNRFSPKSPDKAHLNLHINSLELGDSAVYFCASSLRDDKVGWNTEAFFGQGTRLTVV.

The chain is built from TRBV12-3 or TRBV12-4 and TRBJ1-6, with TRBD1 as a possible D gene (5 bases). V lost 8 bases to trimming and J lost 14 bases, with 13 bases between them. CDR3 size: 11 residues. The CDR3 bases are TGTGCCAGCGGCCAGGGTGATGCCCTCCACTTT. It codes for CASGQGDALHF.

The rearrangement uses TRBV5-4 and TRBJ1-2; D gene uncertain. Between the trimmed V and J ends, which lost 4 bases and 0 bases, there was a span of 7 bases. There are 13 residues in the CDR3. Germline CDR1 and CDR2: SGHNT and YYREEE (reference sequence). The CDR3 bases are TGTGCCAGCAGCCCGACTACTAACTATGGCTACACCTTC. It encodes CASSPTTNYGYTF.

This chain links TRBV27 with TRBJ1-5; TRBD1 aligns across 8 bases. Germline CDR1 is MNHEY and CDR2 is SMNVEV (reference sequence). CDR3 length: 14 amino acids. V was pared by 8 bases and J by 6 bases, with 9 bases of the junction left unmatched. The CDR3 region is CASSLQGASQPQHF. The DNA for the CDR3 is TGTGCCAGCTCCCTCCAGGGGGCTAGTCAGCCCCAGCATTTT.

The CDR3 is CASSNILDDVPSYNEQFF. In nucleotides, the CDR3 is TGTGCCAGCAGCAACATATTGGACGACGTCCCCTCCTACAATGAGCAGTTCTTC. J is TRBJ2-1 and V is TRBV21-1; whether TRBD1, the table's D call, matches the DNA was not checked. TRBV21-1 is described as a pseudogene. The CDR3 has 18 residues.

V is TRBV6-2 or TRBV6-3 and J is TRBJ2-5, with 11 bases fitting TRBD2. The V gene end was trimmed by 8 bases and the J gene end by 4 bases; junction bases not matched to a gene: 9. Germline CDR1 and CDR2: MNHEY and SVGEGT. CDR3 length: 15 amino acids. The CDR3 DNA sequence: TGTGCCAGCTTGAGGGGGCTAGCGGGAGGAGAGACCCAGTACTTC. Its protein product is CASLRGLAGGETQYF.

The CDR3 nucleotides are TGTGCCAGCAGTGAAGGCGGGCAGGGGGCCGGCACCATATATTTT. It specifies CASSEGGQGAGTIYF. This chain links TRBV2 with TRBJ1-3; 8 bases are shared with TRBD1. From germline, CDR1 is SNHLY and CDR2 FYNNEI. The CDR3 extends over 15 amino acids. Trimming took 1 base from V and 9 from J; bases not matched to a gene: 8.

The V gene is TRBV7-9, the J gene TRBJ2-2; TRBD2 might be the D (6 bases). The V end lost 1 base, the J end lost 4 bases, and 7 bases lay between the germline ends. This CDR3 region has 14 residues. Germline CDR1 reads SEHNR; CDR2 reads FQNEAQ (reference sequence). CDR3: CASSLGTITGELFF. CDR3 sequence (DNA): TGTGCCAGCAGCTTAGGGACTATCACCGGGGAGCTGTTTTTT.

The table lists this clonotype with a count of one. This rearrangement joins TRBV30 to TRBJ2-1; D is uncertain. Trimming stripped 2 bases from V and 6 bases from J, with 8 bases between. The CDR3 runs 12 residues. Germline V CDR1 and CDR2: GTSNPN, SVGIG (reference sequence). The CDR3 DNA reads TGTGCCTGGAGTATCGGACCCAATGAGCAGTTCTTC. Its protein product is CAWSIGPNEQFF.

This clonotype was found once. V usage is TRBV6-1 and J usage is TRBJ2-2; 9 bases align to TRBD2. The CDR3 is 18 amino acids. After removal of 6 bases from V and 2 bases from J, the junction contained 13 bases not matched to a gene. Germline V gene data show CDR1 as MNHNS and CDR2 as SASEGT. The CDR3 DNA is TGTGCCAGCAGCCTACCGGGACTAGCCGGTCCTAACACCGGGGAGCTGTTTTTT. It encodes CASSLPGLAGPNTGELFF.

This clonotype turned up a few times. The J gene is TRBJ2-7, the V gene TRBV7-9, with 9 bases matching TRBD1. The CDR3 spans 17 residues. V shed 5 bases and J 2 bases; nucleotides not matched to a gene: 13. Germline V CDR1 and CDR2: SEHNR, FQNEAQ (reference sequence). This CDR3 reads CASSIRPGQGRTYEQYF. Here the CDR3 DNA reads TGTGCCAGCAGCATACGACCGGGACAGGGCCGAACCTACGAGCAGTACTTC.

This clonotype was counted a single time. The V gene is TRBV11-2, the J gene TRBJ1-2; 7 bases match TRBD1. CDR1 SGHAT and CDR2 FQNNGV come from the germline V gene. The CDR3 totals 14 residues. Trimming cost V 4 bases and J 7 bases; bases outside gene matches: 9. Written as DNA, the CDR3 is TGTGCCAGCAGCTCTCGGGACAGTCCGCCTGGCTACACCTTC. Its protein product is CASSSRDSPPGYTF.

The rearrangement uses TRBV9 and TRBJ2-3, with 8 bases matching TRBD2. The V gene end was trimmed by 0 bases and the J gene end by 4 bases; junction bases not matched to a gene: 10. Germline CDR1 SGDLS, CDR2 YYNGEE. CDR3 length: 17 amino acids. CDR3 sequence (DNA): TGTGCCAGCAGCGTAGCTCGACGGGAGGGCAGGGCAGATACGCAGTATTTT. Translating gives CASSVARREGRADTQYF.

This sequence joins TRBV12-3 or TRBV12-4 and TRBJ1-5; a weak D match, TRBD1 (5 bases). The CDR3 contains 15 residues. V was shortened by 3 bases and J by 7 bases, with 16 bases between the two germline ends. The CDR3 reads CASSFGAGSGQPQHF. In DNA, the CDR3 is TGTGCCAGCAGTTTTGGTGCAGGGTCCGGGCAGCCCCAGCATTTT.

The V and J genes are TRBV29-1 and TRBJ2-3; D ambiguous. CDR1 is SQVTM, CDR2 ANQGSEA, per germline. The germline V and J ends were trimmed by 3 bases and 0 bases, with 19 bases remaining between them. The CDR3 totals 17 residues. In nucleotides, the CDR3 is TGCAGCGTTGATGCCCGGAGTAGAGTCCTCAGCACAGATACGCAGTATTTT. This codes for CSVDARSRVLSTDTQYF.

The genes are TRBV5-1 and TRBJ2-7, with D possibly matching TRBD1 (6 bases). The CDR3 runs 15 residues. Germline loops: CDR1 SGHRS, CDR2 YFSETQ. V was cut by 3 bases and J by 5 bases, with 18 bases left in between. The CDR3 DNA follows: TGCGCCAGCAGCTCAGTACAGGGAAGAATGGACGAGCAGTACTTC. Its translation is CASSSVQGRMDEQYF.